The 8 T cell receptor beta chains given below trace back to one sample, sequenced in a study of cytomegalovirus exposure and HLA in healthy donors. The PCR contained 60 Vbeta and 13 Jbeta primers. Generated by immunoSEQ multiplex PCR, the TCRdb table keeps only in-frame clones and is missing some. The table has around 210,000 clones, under 85% seen once; the top ten hold less than 2%. Sequencing was performed on PBMCs. Receptor source: a man aged 50 to 59 in good health and CMV-seronegative.

The chain combines TRBV14 with TRBJ2-7; possibly TRBD1 for D (6 bases). This CDR3 has 14 residues. CDR1 SGHDN and CDR2 FVKESK come from the germline V gene. The V end was cut by 0 bases, the J end by 0 bases, with 6 bases between. DNA of the CDR3: TGTGCCAGCAGCCAAGACAGGGGCTCCTACGAGCAGTACTTC. It specifies CASSQDRGSYEQYF. Variable domain in full (rest from reference TRBV14 and TRBJ2-7): EAGVTQFPSHSVIEKGQTVTLRCDPISGHDNLYWYRRVMGKEIKFLLHFVKESKQDESGMPNNRFLAERTGGTYSTLKVQPAELEDSGVYFCASSQDRGSYEQYFGPGTRLTVT.

This chain uses TRBV7-2 with TRBJ1-1; TRBD1 matches at 7 bases. V lost 6 bases to trimming and J lost 4 bases; unmatched junction nucleotides: 8. Germline values: CDR1 SGHTA, CDR2 FQGNSA. The CDR3 runs 14 residues. CDR3 in amino acids: CASSSPGGFTEAFF. The CDR3 nucleotides read TGTGCCAGCAGTTCTCCAGGGGGATTCACTGAAGCTTTCTTT.

J is TRBJ2-1 and V is TRBV7-2; D is uncertain. Deletions cut 0 bases from V and 0 bases from J, with 6 bases between. Germline V lookup: CDR1 SGHTA, CDR2 FQGNSA. CDR3 length equals 15 residues. Here the CDR3 DNA reads TGTGCCAGCAGCTTAGCAGATAGCTCCTACAATGAGCAGTTCTTC. Protein sequence: CASSLADSSYNEQFF.

This chain joins TRBV7-8 and TRBJ1-2; D possibly corresponds to TRBD1 (6 bases). V lost 4 bases and J 2 bases, leaving 17 bases between the germline ends. CDR1 and CDR2 (germline): SGHVS, FQNEAQ. CDR3 length: 16 amino acids. CDR3 protein: CASSSPSKQGNYGYTF. Written as DNA, the CDR3 is TGTGCCAGCAGCTCCCCGTCGAAACAGGGAAACTATGGCTACACCTTC. The whole variable domain, filled in from reference TRBV7-8 and TRBJ1-2, reads GAGVSQSPRYKVAKRGQDVALRCDPISGHVSLFWYQQALGQGPEFLTYFQNEAQLDKSGLPSDRFFAERPEGSVSTLKIQRTQQEDSAVYLCASSSPSKQGNYGYTFGSGTRLTVV.

As to this clone: At one of its ends the junction is not consistent with the germline gene, which may arise from a read error. The chain is built from TRBV7-3 and TRBJ2-2; 7 bases map to TRBD2. The CDR3 has 16 amino acids. The germline gives CDR1 SGHTA, CDR2 FQGTGA. CDR3 loop: CAGSLRAGKNTGELFF. The CDR3 nucleotides read TGTGCCGGCAGCTTAAGAGCGGGGAAGAACACCGGGGAGCTGTTTTTT.

The rearrangement joins TRBV29-1 to TRBJ2-7; weak D call: TRBD1 (5 bases). The CDR3 has 15 residues. Between the trimmed V and J ends, which lost 0 bases and 0 bases, there was a span of 12 bases. CDR1 SQVTM and CDR2 ANQGSEA come from the germline V gene. The CDR3 DNA is TGCAGCGTTGAAGATGACAGTCAAAGCTCCTACGAGCAGTACTTC. Translating it yields CSVEDDSQSSYEQYF.

This clone was seen only a few times. V gene TRBV4-1 combines with J gene TRBJ1-6, with a possible D match to TRBD1 (6 bases). V gave up 0 bases and J gave up 3 bases, with 6 bases separating them. Germline V CDR1 and CDR2: MGHRA, YSYEKL. The CDR3 is made up of 15 amino acids. CDR3 nucleotides: TGCGCCAGCAGCCAAGAGGGACACTATAATTCACCCCTCCACTTT. It encodes CASSQEGHYNSPLHF.

The rearrangement uses TRBV2 and TRBJ2-7, with 13 bases matching TRBD2. The CDR3 totals 15 residues. In germline, CDR1 is SNHLY, CDR2 FYNNEI. V gave up 5 bases and J gave up 4 bases; unmatched junction bases: 5. The CDR3 region is CASSQMTSGRYEQYF. The CDR3 region has the DNA TGTGCCAGCAGTCAGATGACTAGCGGGAGGTACGAGCAGTACTTC. The variable domain in full, completed from reference TRBV2 and TRBJ2-7, reads EPEVTQTPSHQVTQMGQEVILRCVPISNHLYFYWYRQILGQKVEFLVSFYNNEISEKSEIFDDQFSVERPDGSNFTLKIRSTKLEDSAMYFCASSQMTSGRYEQYFGPGTRLTVT.